This T cell receptor beta chain was sequenced for a study of blood T cell repertoires in COVID-19. The wider study: Specimens from acute and convalescent COVID-19 originated in the United States, Italy and Spain. Sources were T cells, B-cell-depleted T cells, or PBMCs; the material itself was cDNA or gDNA.

In the source study's methods: Estimates of nucleated cell counts were drawn from the amplification of reference gene primers. TCRdb keeps only in-frame clones here, not all; method: immunoSEQ multiplex PCR. V, J and clone size reflect that table, while D and trimming were determined from the DNA. The sample has approximately 250,000 clones; around 80% are singletons. This clone has a handful of counts. CDR3 length equals 15 residues. Germline trimming cut 7 bases from V and 4 bases from J; bases unmatched to any gene: 11. In germline, CDR1 is MNHEY, CDR2 SMNVEV (reference sequence). The chain joins TRBV27 to TRBJ2-5; 8 bases align to TRBD2. The receptor comes from a human donor in a cohort sampled during active COVID-19. Material for sequencing was peripheral blood. CDR3: CASTSWRGARETQYF. Here the CDR3 DNA reads TGTGCCAGCACTTCCTGGCGGGGGGCCCGAGAGACCCAGTACTTC.